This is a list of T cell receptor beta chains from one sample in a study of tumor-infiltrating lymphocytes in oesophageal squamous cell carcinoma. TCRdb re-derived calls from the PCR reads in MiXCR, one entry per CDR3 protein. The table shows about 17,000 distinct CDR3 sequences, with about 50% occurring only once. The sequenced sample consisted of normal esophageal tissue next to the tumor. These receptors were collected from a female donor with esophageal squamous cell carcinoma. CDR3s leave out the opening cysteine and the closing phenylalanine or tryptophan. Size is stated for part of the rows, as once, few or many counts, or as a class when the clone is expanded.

CDR3 protein: ASSGLAGGNTGELF
clone size: -
V gene: TRBV7-3
J gene: TRBJ2-2

CDR3 protein: ASSSPGQSRPYEQY
clone size: -
V gene: TRBV28
J gene: -

CDR3 protein: ASIALLRDTKYNEQF
clone size: -
V gene: TRBV6-6
J gene: -

CDR3 protein: ASSLGGGEAF
clone size: -
V gene: TRBV7-9
J gene: TRBJ1-1

CDR3 protein: ASSLEGQGGSDTQY
clone size: once
V gene: TRBV7-2
J gene: TRBJ2-3

CDR3 protein: ASSLPVGGRVYEQY
clone size: many
V gene: TRBV7-9
J gene: TRBJ2-7

CDR3 protein: ASRRANTGELF
clone size: medium-sized
V gene: TRBV7-7
J gene: TRBJ2-2

CDR3 protein: ASSLDASVVETQY
clone size: few
V gene: TRBV7-2
J gene: TRBJ2-5

CDR3 protein: ASSLAGQVAGQETQY
clone size: -
V gene: TRBV7-6
J gene: TRBJ2-5

CDR3 protein: ASSWTGDTEAF
clone size: many
V gene: TRBV7-3
J gene: TRBJ1-1

CDR3 protein: ASSLDFGGAEQF
clone size: few
V gene: TRBV7-9
J gene: -

CDR3 protein: ASSEVGTGVAF
clone size: -
V gene: TRBV6-1
J gene: TRBJ1-1

CDR3 protein: ASSLEHSYNEQY
clone size: -
V gene: TRBV11-2
J gene: TRBJ2-7

CDR3 protein: ASSDGGRSTDTQY
clone size: many
V gene: TRBV19
J gene: TRBJ2-3

CDR3 protein: ASSLYLYGYT
clone size: once
V gene: TRBV28
J gene: TRBJ1-2

CDR3 protein: ASSPPGLAEETQY
clone size: -
V gene: TRBV18
J gene: -

CDR3 protein: SAERESKNIQY
clone size: -
V gene: TRBV20-1
J gene: TRBJ2-4

CDR3 protein: ASSLEGAIDTQY
clone size: few
V gene: TRBV7-3
J gene: TRBJ2-3

CDR3 protein: ASSPTGGVTDTQY
clone size: medium-sized
V gene: TRBV5-5
J gene: TRBJ2-3

CDR3 protein: ASSLILGLQY
clone size: few
V gene: TRBV7-6
J gene: TRBJ2-7

CDR3 protein: ASSLRGLQETQY
clone size: many
V gene: TRBV28
J gene: TRBJ2-5

CDR3 protein: ASSVRLAGGPSSYEQY
clone size: -
V gene: TRBV6-2/TRBV6-3
J gene: -

CDR3 protein: ASSLYGSDTQY
clone size: -
V gene: TRBV7-4
J gene: TRBJ2-3

CDR3 protein: ASSSTSGLAGVSDTQY
clone size: -
V gene: TRBV7-9
J gene: TRBJ2-3

CDR3 protein: ASRGLTGELF
clone size: few
V gene: TRBV7-8
J gene: TRBJ2-2

CDR3 protein: ASTLRIMNTEAF
clone size: -
V gene: TRBV7-2
J gene: TRBJ1-1

CDR3 protein: ASSKTQGAGETQY
clone size: few
V gene: TRBV7-9
J gene: -

CDR3 protein: ASSLLPYNRGEGKNIQY
clone size: -
V gene: TRBV7-8
J gene: TRBJ2-4

CDR3 protein: ASSPSIATNEKLF
clone size: -
V gene: TRBV7-6
J gene: TRBJ1-4

CDR3 protein: ASSPRDSSYNEQY
clone size: -
V gene: TRBV7-9
J gene: TRBJ2-7

CDR3 protein: ASSPGLAGGPNEQF
clone size: few
V gene: TRBV7-9
J gene: TRBJ2-1

CDR3 protein: ASSLYRYQPQH
clone size: -
V gene: TRBV7-6
J gene: TRBJ1-5

CDR3 protein: ASSGPAGLTDTQY
clone size: -
V gene: TRBV5-1
J gene: TRBJ2-3

CDR3 protein: ASSYRVGETQY
clone size: once
V gene: TRBV6-2/TRBV6-3
J gene: -

CDR3 protein: ASSPSNNEQF
clone size: -
V gene: TRBV7-3
J gene: -

CDR3 protein: ASALGGGVVDTQY
clone size: once
V gene: TRBV7-3
J gene: TRBJ2-3

CDR3 protein: ASSLSLRAEQF
clone size: few
V gene: TRBV11-2
J gene: TRBJ2-1

CDR3 protein: ASSPVSARDNEQY
clone size: -
V gene: TRBV5-4
J gene: TRBJ2-4

CDR3 protein: ASSENGGPSYEQY
clone size: many
V gene: TRBV6-1
J gene: TRBJ2-7

CDR3 protein: ASSPSEGYEQY
clone size: -
V gene: TRBV7-9
J gene: -

CDR3 protein: ASSLVREETQY
clone size: few
V gene: TRBV7-2
J gene: TRBJ2-5

CDR3 protein: ISVPAAYVRSGEHGWNIQY
clone size: few
V gene: TRBV7-5
J gene: TRBJ2-4

CDR3 protein: ASSQGTSGTLNSYNEQF
clone size: many
V gene: TRBV5-1
J gene: TRBJ2-1

CDR3 protein: AGSEPGQGAYNEQY
clone size: -
V gene: TRBV6-2/TRBV6-3
J gene: TRBJ2-7

CDR3 protein: ASSLMGDKNIQY
clone size: few
V gene: TRBV7-6
J gene: TRBJ2-4

CDR3 protein: ATSDFHAGSYNEQF
clone size: -
V gene: TRBV24-1
J gene: TRBJ2-1

CDR3 protein: ASSVAQHQEEQF
clone size: -
V gene: TRBV9
J gene: TRBJ2-1

CDR3 protein: ASSLSAGNTDTQY
clone size: -
V gene: TRBV7-3
J gene: TRBJ2-3

CDR3 protein: ASAMNTEAF
clone size: -
V gene: TRBV5-1
J gene: TRBJ1-1

CDR3 protein: ATGDRQETQY
clone size: few
V gene: TRBV7-6
J gene: -

CDR3 protein: ASSLSPGFTDTQY
clone size: -
V gene: TRBV11-2
J gene: TRBJ2-3

CDR3 protein: ASSFGQGPQPQH
clone size: -
V gene: TRBV7-2
J gene: TRBJ1-5

CDR3 protein: ASSLAPLNPYGYT
clone size: many
V gene: TRBV7-9
J gene: TRBJ1-2

CDR3 protein: ASSLAGRIYGYT
clone size: many
V gene: TRBV12-3/TRBV12-4
J gene: TRBJ1-2

CDR3 protein: ASGFGLAYQETQY
clone size: few
V gene: TRBV12-5
J gene: -

CDR3 protein: ASSLGGEAYGYT
clone size: many
V gene: TRBV5-6
J gene: TRBJ1-2

CDR3 protein: ASSQLAGSSYEQY
clone size: -
V gene: TRBV7-6
J gene: TRBJ2-7